The rows below give T cell receptor beta chains drawn from one sample of a study of T cells in Graves' hyperthyroidism and ophthalmopathy. TCRdb fed the multiplex PCR reads into MiXCR, producing one record per CDR3 protein. The sample consists of hundreds of thousands of distinct CDR3 sequences, under 25% of them appearing once. Sequenced: blood. The receptors originated from a woman in her 70s with Graves' ophthalmopathy. Both conserved end residues are part of each CDR3. Each record gives: clone size, D gene, J gene, V gene, CDR3 DNA, CDR3 protein. The D gene is left open where the match is weak. Size values are once, few and many counts, or a class for expanded clones, and some rows have none.

NA,NA,TRBJ2-7,TRBV2,TGTGCCAGCAGTGAGAAAGGGAGGTCCTACGAGCAGTACTTC,CASSEKGRSYEQYF
NA,NA,TRBJ1-6,TRBV7-9,TGTGCCAGCAGCTTCCCAGGGGCCAATTCACCCCTCCACTTT,CASSFPGANSPLHF
NA,NA,TRBJ2-2,TRBV27,TGTGCCAGCAGTTTAAATCGACTGGTGAACACCGGGGAGCTGTTTTTT,CASSLNRLVNTGELFF
NA,NA,TRBJ1-2,TRBV6-1,TGTGCCAGCAGTGAAATTATAGGGGACTATGGCTACACCTTC,CASSEIIGDYGYTF
NA,NA,TRBJ2-7,TRBV11-2,TGTGCCAGCAGCTTGCATCAACTTTACCACGAGCAGTACTTC,CASSLHQLYHEQYF
few,TRBD1,TRBJ1-1,TRBV20-1,TGCAGTGCTGTTTGGACAGGGGAGAGTGGGAACACTGAAGCTTTCTTT,CSAVWTGESGNTEAFF
few,TRBD2,TRBJ2-1,TRBV12-3/TRBV12-4,TGTGCCAGCAGTTTGGGGACTAGCGCCTCCTACAATGAGCAGTTCTTC,CASSLGTSASYNEQFF
NA,TRBD1,TRBJ1-6,TRBV30,TGTGCCTGGAGCGAAGGACAGGGTGGTTCACCCCTCCACTTT,CAWSEGQGGSPLHF
many,TRBD2,TRBJ2-5,TRBV12-3/TRBV12-4,TGTGCCAGCAGTTTAGTTACGGGACTAGCGGGAGCAGAGACCCAGTACTTC,CASSLVTGLAGAETQYF
few,TRBD2,TRBJ2-1,TRBV4-3,TGCGCCAGCAGCCAAGTTCGAAGCGGGAGTACCGGTGAGCAGTTCTTC,CASSQVRSGSTGEQFF
few,NA,TRBJ2-1,TRBV12-3/TRBV12-4,TGTGCCATCTCAGACAGCAATTCCTACAATGAGCAGTTCTTC,CAISDSNSYNEQFF
few,NA,TRBJ1-5,TRBV7-3,TGTGCCAGCAGCTTAGGGCAGTGGGAGCAGCCCCAGCATTTT,CASSLGQWEQPQHF
NA,NA,TRBJ1-2,TRBV12-3/TRBV12-4,TGTGCCAGCAGTTTTGGTGGGGCCCGGGGGGTGGGCTACACCTTC,CASSFGGARGVGYTF
few,NA,TRBJ1-3,TRBV19,TGTGCCAGTAGTATCCCGACACGGATCTCTGGAAACACCATATATTTT,CASSIPTRISGNTIYF
NA,TRBD1,TRBJ1-1,TRBV20-1,TGCAGTGCTACCACAGGGGGCGCGGAGGCTTTCTTT,CSATTGGAEAFF
NA,NA,TRBJ2-3,TRBV4-2,TGTGCCAGCAGCCAAGTTGTCCCAGATACGCAGTATTTT,CASSQVVPDTQYF
NA,NA,TRBJ2-4,TRBV28,TGTGCCAGCAGTTTATTCCCGTCGGGGTCCAAAAACATTCAGTACTTC,CASSLFPSGSKNIQYF
NA,NA,TRBJ1-2,TRBV12-3/TRBV12-4,TGTGCCAGCAGGCATTACGGGGGACTCTATGGCTACACCTTC,CASRHYGGLYGYTF
NA,TRBD1,TRBJ2-3,TRBV5-1,TGCGCCAGCAGCTTGGCAGGACAGGGGGCAGATACGCAGTATTTT,CASSLAGQGADTQYF
few,TRBD2,TRBJ2-7,TRBV19,TGTGCCAGTAGAACGGGGCCTAGCGGAGACGAGCAGTACTTC,CASRTGPSGDEQYF
NA,TRBD1,TRBJ2-3,TRBV25-1,TGTGCCAGCAGTGGGAGGACAGGGGTAGTTGATACGCAGTATTTT,CASSGRTGVVDTQYF
once,TRBD2,TRBJ2-1,TRBV6-2/TRBV6-3,TGTGCCAGCAGTTCCGGGACTAGCAGTCTTGGGAATGAGCAGTTCTTC,CASSSGTSSLGNEQFF
few,NA,TRBJ2-3,TRBV29-1,TGCAGCGTTGAAAAGACCGCGAGCACAGATACGCAGTATTTT,CSVEKTASTDTQYF
NA,TRBD2,TRBJ2-2,TRBV30,TGTGCCTGGAGCGGACTAGCGGTTGCTTTGGATGGCGGGGAGCTGTTTTTT,CAWSGLAVALDGGELFF
NA,NA,TRBJ1-5,TRBV7-8,TGTGCCAGCAGCATCTACAGGGTTGATCAGCCCCAGCATTTT,CASSIYRVDQPQHF
few,NA,TRBJ2-3,TRBV12-5,TGTGCTAGTGGTTTGCAACAGGGCCTTAGCACAGATACGCAGTATTTT,CASGLQQGLSTDTQYF
NA,TRBD2,TRBJ2-3,TRBV18,TGTGCCAGCTCACCACTTACTAGCGGGAGCGCAGATACGCAGTATTTT,CASSPLTSGSADTQYF
few,TRBD1,TRBJ1-6,TRBV6-1,TGTGCCAGCAGTCCAGGGGGAGATTCACCCCTCCACTTT,CASSPGGDSPLHF
NA,NA,TRBJ1-4,TRBV11-2,TGTGCCAGCAGCTATAGCAGATCAACTAATGAAAAACTGTTTTTT,CASSYSRSTNEKLFF
few,TRBD1,TRBJ2-7,TRBV6-1,TGTGCCAGCAGTGAAGGGACAGGGTCCGACGAGCAGTACTTC,CASSEGTGSDEQYF